This T cell receptor beta chain was recorded in a study of identical twins. Trimming took 4 bases from V and 7 from J, leaving 13 bases between them. The length of the CDR3 is 13 residues. Germline loops: CDR1 MDHEN, CDR2 SYDVKM. Study-level points and caveats: Fewer insertions marked abundant cord blood beta clonotypes; young adult naive trended weakly, memory not at all. Twins' excess sharing was less marked for out-of-frame beta sequences.

A universal primer site was added by template switching, and unique molecular identifiers were carried by the cDNA. MiXCR, applied by TCRdb to the 5' RACE reads, yields one record per CDR3 protein. The repertoire includes 250,000 or so distinct CDR3 sequences, about 12% of them detected once, and roughly 4% sits in the top ten. This clonotype showed up just a few times. Its antigen is still unknown. These data were also reused for a study on yellow fever vaccine responses in identical twins. That work states: In identical twins, vaccine T cell responses appeared partly shared and partly individual.

The sample was memory (CD45RO+) T cells sorted from blood. The sequence came from a woman aged 18-29 years in good health. V usage is TRBV28 and J usage is TRBJ1-1; a weak D match, TRBD1 (6 bases). The CDR3 loop reads CASSSGTLYEAFF. CDR3 DNA: TGTGCCAGCAGTTCAGGGACACTCTATGAAGCTTTCTTT.